A single sample is the source of the 32 T cell receptor beta chains below, sequenced in a study of T cell responses to AZD1222 COVID-19 vaccine. The table came from immunoSEQ multiplex PCR; TCRdb's copy has only in-frame clones and leaves some out. The table includes roughly 140,000 clones, under 95% detected once. This sample comprised peripheral blood, obtained on day 0 of AZD1222 vaccination. These receptors all come from an adult in good health.

J is TRBJ2-5 and V is TRBV5-4, with a possible D match to TRBD2 (6 bases). Germline loops: CDR1 SGHNT, CDR2 YYREEE (reference sequence). V shed 4 bases and J shed 3 bases, with 16 bases lying between them. The CDR3 contains 15 residues. This CDR3 reads CASSPAKRVEETQYF. CDR3 nucleotide sequence: TGTGCCAGCAGCCCTGCCAAGCGGGTGGAAGAGACCCAGTACTTC.

The chain combines TRBV5-6 with TRBJ2-2; D uncertain. This CDR3 comprises 13 residues. Germline V gives CDR1 SGHDT, CDR2 YYEEEE. V lost 2 bases to trimming and J lost 6 bases, with 8 bases between them. CDR3 region: CASSFPGPGELFF. CDR3 DNA: TGTGCCAGCAGCTTCCCAGGCCCCGGGGAGCTGTTTTTT.

The J gene is TRBJ1-1, the V gene TRBV27, with D uncertain. This CDR3 region has 14 residues. CDR1 is MNHEY, CDR2 SMNVEV, per germline (reference sequence). V lost 6 bases to trimming and J lost 6 bases, with 17 bases between them. The CDR3 DNA reads as TGTGCCAGCAGATTTAGGGAGGGCGCGGCTGAAGCTTTCTTT. Its translation: CASRFREGAAEAFF.

The chain joins TRBV25-1 to TRBJ1-2; perhaps TRBD1 as D (6 bases). V was cut by 8 bases and J by 8 bases, with 15 bases left in between. Germline-derived CDR1 and CDR2 are MGHDK and SYGVNS. The CDR3 consists of 12 residues. The CDR3 DNA reads TGTGCCAGCCACCTAGGGGGGAGCGGCTACACCTTC. It codes for CASHLGGSGYTF.

The table lists this clone with a count of one. The chain employs TRBV5-6 and TRBJ2-7; D is unclear. This CDR3 has 13 residues. V dropped 3 bases and J dropped 0 bases, with 7 bases sitting between them. Germline V gene data show CDR1 as SGHDT and CDR2 as YYEEEE. CDR3: CASSYGSSYEQYF. The CDR3 nucleotides read TGTGCCAGCAGCTACGGATCCTCCTACGAGCAGTACTTC.

V is TRBV2 and J is TRBJ1-6; tentatively, D is TRBD1 (5 bases). Germline lookup yields CDR1 SNHLY and CDR2 FYNNEI. V dropped 4 bases and J dropped 9 bases, with 16 bases sitting between them. This CDR3 region has 15 residues. This CDR3 reads CASSAQALGGSPLHF. In DNA form, the CDR3 reads TGTGCCAGCAGTGCACAGGCTCTCGGAGGTTCACCCCTCCACTTT.

The CDR3 DNA reads TGCGCCAGCAGCGGGACTAGCGGACCGAGCTACGAGCAGTACTTC. Residues: CASSGTSGPSYEQYF. This rearrangement joins TRBV5-1 to TRBJ2-7, with 11 bases lining up with TRBD2. Germline-derived CDR1 and CDR2 are SGHRS and YFSETQ. J was trimmed by 3 bases and V by 4 bases; bases with no gene match: 6. This CDR3 spans 15 amino acids.

This chain connects TRBV10-1 to TRBJ2-1; the D is unclear. The CDR3 runs to 11 residues. Germline V gene sequence: CDR1 WNHNN, CDR2 SYGVQD (reference sequence). Trimming took 8 bases from V and 10 from J, leaving 12 bases between them. CDR3 coding DNA: TGCGCCAGCCCCCGACACTCCGAGCAGTTCTTC. It encodes CASPRHSEQFF.

The rearrangement joins TRBV2 to TRBJ2-3; 7 bases are a match to TRBD2. Trimming at V came to 7 bases and at J to 1 base, leaving 8 bases not matched to a gene. Germline V CDR1 and CDR2: SNHLY, FYNNEI. There are 15 residues in the CDR3. The CDR3 DNA reads TGTGCCAGCACTTTAGCGGGCAGTCGCACAGATACGCAGTATTTT. Translated, it gives CASTLAGSRTDTQYF.

The V and J genes are TRBV6-5 and TRBJ2-7; D gene uncertain. The CDR3 loop spans 15 amino acids. Per germline, CDR1 MNHEY and CDR2 SVGAGI. V lost 0 bases and J lost 2, with 11 bases in between. The CDR3 sequence is CASSYSPQPPYEQYF. CDR3 in DNA: TGTGCCAGCAGTTACTCGCCACAACCACCCTACGAGCAGTACTTC.

This clone appeared once. The chain combines TRBV5-4 with TRBJ1-4; D unresolved. Germline V CDR1 and CDR2: SGHNT, YYREEE (reference sequence). The CDR3 spans 13 residues. Trimming cost V 2 bases and J 3 bases, with 5 bases left between them. The CDR3 sequence: CASSFSANEKLFF. In nucleotides, the CDR3 is TGTGCCAGCAGCTTTAGCGCTAATGAAAAACTGTTTTTT.

The rearrangement uses TRBV5-1 and TRBJ2-5, with D unclear. With 2 bases removed from V and 1 base from J, the gap between germline ends came to 6 bases. The CDR3 extends over 13 amino acids. Germline V CDR1 and CDR2: SGHRS, YFSETQ. Written as DNA, the CDR3 is TGCGCCAGCAGCTTCACTATCCAAGAGACCCAGTACTTC. Translated: CASSFTIQETQYF. The complete variable domain, with remaining parts taken from reference TRBV5-1 and TRBJ2-5, reads KAGVTQTPRYLIKTRGQQVTLSCSPISGHRSVSWYQQTPGQGLQFLFEYFSETQRNKGNFPGRFSGRQFSNSRSEMNVSTLELGDSALYLCASSFTIQETQYFGPGTRLLVL.

V gene TRBV6-5 combines with J gene TRBJ1-6; D ambiguous. The germline V gene has CDR1 MNHEY and CDR2 SVGAGI. Deletions cut 3 bases from V and 10 bases from J, with 16 bases between. The CDR3 covers 15 residues. The CDR3 loop is CASSYVGSQRSPLHF. For the CDR3, the DNA is TGTGCCAGCAGTTATGTGGGGTCGCAGCGATCACCCCTCCACTTT.

The gene calls are TRBV18 and TRBJ2-7; D may correspond to TRBD1 or TRBD2 (5 bases each). Germline lookup yields CDR1 KGHSH and CDR2 LQKENI. The CDR3 contains 15 residues. V lost 6 bases, J lost 6 bases, and 21 bases lay in between. The CDR3 protein is CASSQIPGTPGEQYF. For the CDR3, the DNA is TGTGCCAGCTCCCAGATTCCGGGGACGCCGGGCGAGCAGTACTTC.

This chain uses TRBV6-6 with TRBJ1-1, with TRBD1 as a possible D gene (6 bases). Germline loops: CDR1 MNHNY, CDR2 SVGAGI (reference sequence). The length of the CDR3 is 14 residues. The V end was cut by 7 bases, the J end by 3 bases, with 15 bases between. The CDR3 loop is CASIPSPGDTEAFF. In DNA form, the CDR3 reads TGTGCCAGCATTCCTTCCCCAGGGGACACTGAAGCTTTCTTT.

The chain employs TRBV7-9 and TRBJ2-1, with D possibly being TRBD2 (6 bases). The CDR3 is 16 residues long. Germline lookup yields CDR1 SEHNR and CDR2 FQNEAQ (reference sequence). Trimming cost V 5 bases and J 7 bases, with 21 bases left between them. Here the CDR3 reads CASSKKRAALFNEQFF. For the CDR3, the DNA is TGTGCCAGCAGCAAGAAGCGGGCCGCCCTTTTTAATGAGCAGTTCTTC.

This clone was counted a single time. The rearrangement uses TRBV5-1 and TRBJ2-7; D may be TRBD1 (6 bases). Germline V gives CDR1 SGHRS, CDR2 YFSETQ. CDR3 length equals 17 residues. Trimming cost V 3 bases and J 1 base, with 20 bases left between them. CDR3 region: CASSSGLGHTSSYEQYF. CDR3 sequence (DNA): TGCGCCAGCAGCTCAGGACTGGGACATACAAGTTCCTACGAGCAGTACTTC.

The CDR3 coding sequence is TGTGCCATCAGTTTAAGACAGGGAGGGGATCCCCTCCACTTT. The encoded protein is CAISLRQGGDPLHF. V is TRBV10-3 and J is TRBJ1-6; 7 bases line up with TRBD1. With V trimmed by 5 bases and J by 13 bases, 11 bases remained unmatched. Germline CDR1 ENHRY, CDR2 SYGVKD. CDR3 size: 14 residues.

This chain connects TRBV7-9 to TRBJ2-7; D unclear. The germline V gene has CDR1 SEHNR and CDR2 FQNEAQ (reference sequence). V lost 5 bases, J lost 2 bases, and 16 bases lay in between. CDR3 length: 15 amino acids. The CDR3 loop is CASSLPGRATYEQYF. The DNA of the CDR3 is TGTGCCAGCAGCCTGCCCGGACGGGCAACCTACGAGCAGTACTTC.

The chain has TRBV10-2 and TRBJ2-5, with unresolved D. CDR1 and CDR2 from the germline V gene are WSHSY and SAAADI. V was cut by 2 bases and J by 9 bases, with 16 bases left in between. The CDR3 loop spans 14 amino acids. CDR3 sequence reads: CASSEPVDGMAQYF. The DNA of the CDR3 is TGCGCCAGCAGTGAGCCGGTGGACGGCATGGCCCAGTACTTC.

The chain carries TRBV28 and TRBJ2-3, with TRBD2 as a possible D gene (6 bases). The CDR3 loop spans 15 amino acids. CDR1 MDHEN and CDR2 SYDVKM come from the germline V gene. V lost 2 bases and J 1 base, leaving 10 bases between the germline ends. CDR3 DNA: TGTGCCAGCAGTTTACCGGGGGAGGGCACAGATACGCAGTATTTT. This gives the protein CASSLPGEGTDTQYF.

The chain is built from TRBV6-6 and TRBJ1-4; tentative D call: TRBD1 (6 bases). The CDR3 covers 16 residues. Trimming stripped 0 bases from V and 6 bases from J, with 14 bases between. Germline lookup yields CDR1 MNHNY and CDR2 SVGAGI (reference sequence). CDR3 residues: CASSYSLGGGDEKLFF. The DNA of the CDR3 is TGTGCCAGCAGTTACTCCTTGGGGGGCGGAGATGAAAAACTGTTTTTT.

This chain joins TRBV27 and TRBJ2-7, with 8 bases lining up with TRBD1. V was pared by 3 bases and J by 6 bases, with 13 bases of the junction left unmatched. The CDR3 contains 16 residues. Germline V gene lookup returns CDR1 MNHEY and CDR2 SMNVEV (reference sequence). In nucleotides, the CDR3 is TGTGCCAGCAGTTTCCCCGGACAGGGATGGGTTTGCGAGCAGTACTTC. This translates into CASSFPGQGWVCEQYF.

This chain connects TRBV10-3 to TRBJ2-3; 13 nucleotides match TRBD2. Trimming took 3 bases from V and 13 from J; bases not matched to a gene: 7. CDR1 is ENHRY and CDR2 is SYGVKD in the germline V gene. The CDR3 spans 14 residues. CDR3 residues: CAISEGTSGDVEYF. The CDR3 nucleotides read TGTGCCATCAGTGAAGGGACTAGCGGGGATGTGGAGTATTTT.

In this sample, this clone turned up once. This chain joins TRBV30 and TRBJ1-1; D is unclear. Germline CDR1 and CDR2: GTSNPN and SVGIG (reference sequence). The CDR3 loop spans 10 amino acids. The V end lost 5 bases, the J end lost 4 bases, and 5 bases lay between the germline ends. For the CDR3, the DNA is TGTGCCTGGGTGTTCACTGAAGCTTTCTTT. Translated, it gives CAWVFTEAFF.

In nucleotides, the CDR3 is TGTGCCAGTAGTATAGTAGGACGGAGCAATCAGCCCCAGCATTTT. Its protein product is CASSIVGRSNQPQHF. J is TRBJ1-5 and V is TRBV19; D gene ambiguous. The CDR3 extends over 15 amino acids. Germline V CDR1 and CDR2: LNHDA, SQIVND (reference sequence). V was cut by 1 base and J by 1 base, with 8 bases left in between. The whole variable domain, filled in from reference TRBV19 and TRBJ1-5, reads DGGITQSPKYLFRKEGQNVTLSCEQNLNHDAMYWYRQDPGQGLRLIYYSQIVNDFQKGDIAEGYSVSREKKESFPLTVTSAQKNPTAFYLCASSIVGRSNQPQHFGDGTRLSIL.

The V gene is TRBV5-4, the J gene TRBJ1-1, with unresolved D. Germline CDR1 SGHNT, CDR2 YYREEE (reference sequence). The CDR3 has 12 amino acids. Trimming took 4 bases from V and 3 from J, leaving 7 bases between them. CDR3 bases: TGTGCCAGCAGCATCCTGGACACTGAAGCTTTCTTT. Protein: CASSILDTEAFF.

This rearrangement joins TRBV7-9 to TRBJ2-5; D could derive from TRBD1 or TRBD2 (5 bases each). Trimming cost V 5 bases and J 2 bases, with 27 bases left between them. CDR1 is SEHNR and CDR2 is FQNEAQ in the germline V gene (reference sequence). CDR3 length: 19 amino acids. The CDR3 protein is CASSPGLGTRRPPQETQYF. CDR3 in DNA: TGTGCCAGCAGCCCAGGACTTGGGACCAGAAGACCCCCTCAAGAGACCCAGTACTTC.

This sequence joins TRBV18 and TRBJ1-3; a possible D gene is TRBD1 (5 bases). Looked up from germline, CDR1 is KGHSH and CDR2 is LQKENI. The germline V and J ends were trimmed by 5 bases and 0 bases, with 11 bases remaining between them. The CDR3 loop spans 15 amino acids. The CDR3 sequence is CASSTGTDSGNTIYF. As DNA, the CDR3 is TGTGCCAGCTCAACGGGGACCGACTCTGGAAACACCATATATTTT.

The rearrangement joins TRBV5-1 to TRBJ2-7; 11 nucleotides match TRBD2. V shed 1 base, J shed 5 bases, and the junction held 5 bases outside the gene matches. The CDR3 totals 15 residues. Germline assignment: CDR1 SGHRS and CDR2 YFSETQ. The DNA for the CDR3 is TGCGCCAGCAGCTTGACTAGCGGGAGCGGGGACGAGCAGTACTTC. Encoded protein: CASSLTSGSGDEQYF.

The rearrangement joins TRBV5-1 to TRBJ1-4, with a possible D match to TRBD1 (6 bases). The CDR3 length is 17 residues. Trimming removed 1 base from V and 5 bases from J, with 18 bases in between. Germline V gene data show CDR1 as SGHRS and CDR2 as YFSETQ. The DNA of the CDR3 is TGCGCCAGCAGCTTGCGTGCGCGGACAGCTTCCAATGAAAAACTGTTTTTT. As protein: CASSLRARTASNEKLFF. Variable domain in full (rest from reference TRBV5-1 and TRBJ1-4): KAGVTQTPRYLIKTRGQQVTLSCSPISGHRSVSWYQQTPGQGLQFLFEYFSETQRNKGNFPGRFSGRQFSNSRSEMNVSTLELGDSALYLCASSLRARTASNEKLFFGSGTQLSVL.

This chain uses TRBV2 with TRBJ2-5; D unclear. Germline lookup yields CDR1 SNHLY and CDR2 FYNNEI. Trimming shortened V by 4 bases and J by 5 bases, and 8 bases separated the two germline ends. The CDR3 loop spans 12 amino acids. The CDR3 reads CASSVVKETQYF. In nucleotides, the CDR3 is TGTGCCAGCAGTGTGGTTAAGGAGACCCAGTACTTC.